A single sample gave rise to the 14 T cell receptor beta chains below, sequenced in a study of regulatory T cells in long-lasting Graves disease. Construction of the TCR beta libraries employed iRepertoire HTBI primers in conjunction with Arm-PCR of CDR3 regions. TCRdb reprocessed the multiplex PCR reads with MiXCR, giving one entry per CDR3 protein. The repertoire holds 440,000 or so distinct CDR3 sequences, with roughly 17% as singletons. Noted time point: newly diagnosed GD, antithyroid drugs for less than 3 months. RNA from PBMCs was the source of the TCR library. The same data also contributed to another study, on T cells in Graves' hyperthyroidism and ophthalmopathy.

The material was peripheral blood mononuclear cells (PBMCs), obtained at new diagnosis, from a patient treated with antithyroid drugs. Receptor source: a woman aged 30 to 39 with Graves disease.

The sample holds many counts of this clonotype. This rearrangement joins TRBV30 to TRBJ2-1, with D hard to call. The CDR3 is made up of 15 amino acids. Germline V gene data show CDR1 as GTSNPN and CDR2 as SVGIG (reference sequence). Trimming removed 4 bases at V and 0 bases at J, with 13 bases between. CDR3 protein: CAWNIGPGSYNEQFF. CDR3 coding DNA: TGTGCCTGGAATATCGGGCCCGGCTCCTACAATGAGCAGTTCTTC.

This clonotype has a handful of counts. The genes are TRBV20-1 and TRBJ2-7, with a possible D match to TRBD1 (6 bases). Germline-derived CDR1 and CDR2 are DFQATT and SNEGSKA (reference sequence). V gave up 0 bases and J gave up 3 bases, with 24 bases separating them. The CDR3 has 18 residues. For the CDR3, the DNA is TGCAGTGCTAGAGATGCATCAGGCCTGGGACAATTCTTCTACGAGCAGTACTTC. Translation: CSARDASGLGQFFYEQYF.

This clonotype was found many times. The chain links TRBV30 to TRBJ1-4, with 7 bases aligning to TRBD1. The length of the CDR3 is 13 residues. V gave up 5 bases and J gave up 10 bases; unmatched junction bases: 10. CDR1 and CDR2 from the germline V gene are GTSNPN and SVGIG (reference sequence). CDR3 residues: CAWSHGTVGKLFF. Written as DNA, the CDR3 is TGTGCCTGGTCCCATGGGACAGTTGGAAAACTGTTTTTT.

CDR3 bases: TGTGCCAGCAGCTTAGGGGAGGGGGTGGCTTTCTTT. Amino acids: CASSLGEGVAFF. The V gene is TRBV7-9, the J gene TRBJ1-1, with D maybe TRBD1 (6 bases). Germline CDR1 reads SEHNR; CDR2 reads FQNEAQ (reference sequence). V shed 1 base and J shed 11 bases, with 11 bases lying between them. The CDR3 runs 12 residues.

This clonotype was seen ten or more times. This sequence joins TRBV12-3 or TRBV12-4 and TRBJ1-2; D gene unclear. The CDR3 spans 11 residues. The V gene lost 5 bases and the J gene lost 6 bases, with 7 bases spanning the gap. This CDR3 is CASSIYDGYTF. CDR3 in DNA: TGTGCCAGCAGTATCTACGATGGCTACACCTTC.

This clonotype has a handful of counts. A much larger clonotype is one base distant, so this may be a read error. The rearrangement uses TRBV28 and TRBJ1-1; D not resolved. Per germline, CDR1 MDHEN and CDR2 SYDVKM. This CDR3 comprises 12 residues. V gave up 3 bases and J gave up 4 bases, with 6 bases separating them. The CDR3 sequence: CASSFWSTEAFF. For the CDR3, the DNA is TGTGCCAGCAGTTTCTGGAGCACTGAAGCTTTCTTT.

On this clonotype: Being one base from a much bigger clone, this may be a read error. Because the CDR3 is missing its conserved closing phenylalanine or tryptophan, this is likely a read error. The chain uses TRBV7-9 and TRBJ2-1; 8 bases map to TRBD2. Germline V gene lookup returns CDR1 SEHNR and CDR2 FQNEAQ (reference sequence). CDR3 size: 14 residues. J lost 7 bases, V lost 3 bases, and 5 bases had no gene match. CDR3 in DNA: TGTGCCAGCAGCTTCAGCGGGGGTGGAAATGAGCAGTTCTCC. It encodes CASSFSGGGNEQFS.

This clonotype appeared many times. This chain links TRBV28 with TRBJ2-3; D gene ambiguous. Germline V gene sequence: CDR1 MDHEN, CDR2 SYDVKM. The ends were cut back, 7 bases at V and 6 bases at J, with 8 bases in the middle. This CDR3 comprises 11 residues. CDR3 sequence reads: CASTARDTQYF. The CDR3 nucleotides read TGTGCCAGCACTGCCCGGGATACGCAGTATTTT. Full variable domain (missing parts from reference TRBV28 and TRBJ2-3): DVKVTQSSRYLVKRTGEKVFLECVQDMDHENMFWYRQDPGLGLRLIYFSYDVKMKEKGDIPEGYSVSREKKERFSLILESASTNQTSMYLCASTARDTQYFGPGTRLTVL.

The chain combines TRBV20-1 with TRBJ1-4; weak D call: TRBD1 (5 bases). This CDR3 region has 13 residues. Trimming stripped 0 bases from V and 8 bases from J, with 10 bases between. Germline V gene lookup returns CDR1 DFQATT and CDR2 SNEGSKA (reference sequence). The CDR3 DNA sequence: TGCAGTGCTAGAGATCTCCAGGGAGAAAAACTGTTTTTT. This translates into CSARDLQGEKLFF.

Note on this clonotype: A read error may be the cause here, since a much bigger clone is one base away. The CDR3 protein is CAIRESSVGDTQYF. CDR3 DNA sequence: TGTGCCATCAGAGAAAGTTCGGTCGGGGATACGCAGTATTTT. The chain joins TRBV28 to TRBJ2-3; D unclear. The CDR3 is 14 amino acids. CDR1 is MDHEN and CDR2 is SYDVKM in the germline V gene. V gave up 10 bases and J gave up 6 bases, with 20 bases separating them.

In its sample, this clonotype was seen many times. V is TRBV5-8 and J is TRBJ2-1; D call uncertain. CDR3 length: 15 amino acids. V lost 0 bases to trimming and J lost 2 bases, with 9 bases between them. The germline CDR1 and CDR2 sequences are SGHTS and YDEGEE. CDR3 sequence reads: CASSLAPYPYNEQFF. CDR3 coding DNA: TGTGCCAGCAGCTTGGCGCCTTACCCCTACAATGAGCAGTTCTTC.

This clonotype came up a few times. The V call is TRBV29-1, the J call TRBJ2-3; 9 bases are a match to TRBD1. Germline CDR1 and CDR2: SQVTM and ANQGSEA. With V trimmed by 2 bases and J by 1 base, 4 bases remained unmatched. The CDR3 is 15 residues long. CDR3 nucleotides: TGCAGCGTTGAACACAGGGGGCAGGGCACAGATACGCAGTATTTT. Its protein product is CSVEHRGQGTDTQYF.

This clonotype was detected many times. The rearrangement joins TRBV11-3 to TRBJ2-1, with a tentative D call TRBD2 (5 bases). The CDR3 runs to 15 residues. Germline V CDR1 and CDR2: SGHNT, YENEEA. The V gene lost 5 bases and the J gene lost 5 bases, with 16 bases spanning the gap. Here the CDR3 reads CASSEGGSSNNEQFF. CDR3 bases: TGTGCCAGCAGCGAGGGTGGGAGCAGCAACAATGAGCAGTTCTTC. Looking up the rest from reference TRBV11-3 and TRBJ2-1 gives the full variable domain: EAGVVQSPRYKIIEKKQPVAFWCNPISGHNTLYWYLQNLGQGPELLIRYENEEAVDDSQLPKDRFSAERLKGVDSTLKIQPAELGDSAVYLCASSEGGSSNNEQFFGPGTRLTVL.

The chain links TRBV9 to TRBJ2-3, with 10 nucleotides matching TRBD2. This CDR3 contains 20 residues. The J segment lost 4 bases and the V segment lost 0 bases, leaving 17 bases of the junction unmatched. Germline CDR1 is SGDLS and CDR2 is YYNGEE. The CDR3 sequence: CASSVDMALAGEGPPDTQYF. Here the CDR3 DNA reads TGTGCCAGCAGCGTAGATATGGCCCTAGCGGGAGAGGGTCCACCAGATACGCAGTATTTT.